These 28 T cell receptor beta chains were all obtained from the same sample, sequenced in a study of cytomegalovirus exposure and HLA in healthy donors. The PCR had 60 Vbeta and 13 Jbeta primers. Using immunoSEQ multiplex PCR, the repertoire was profiled, and TCRdb retains in-frame clones only, with some absent. The sample holds 150,000 to 200,000 clones, around 85% seen once. Material: PBMCs. The receptors derive from a man between 18 and 29 years old in good health and CMV-seronegative.

There are a few counts of this clone. Other DNA sequences in this specimen translate into the identical CDR3. The chain has TRBV4-2 and TRBJ1-1, with D possibly matching TRBD1 (5 bases). CDR3 length equals 16 residues. V shed 1 base and J shed 1 base, with 13 bases lying between them. CDR1 is LGHNA, CDR2 YNFKEQ, per germline. The CDR3 here is CASSQVQGRGNTEAFF. The CDR3 DNA is TGTGCCAGCAGCCAAGTTCAGGGTAGGGGGAACACTGAAGCTTTCTTT.

The rearrangement joins TRBV19 to TRBJ1-2; TRBD1 agrees at 7 bases. The CDR3 loop spans 15 amino acids. V trimming: 1 base; J trimming: 4 bases; junction bases outside the gene matches: 6. Germline CDR1 and CDR2: LNHDA and SQIVND (reference sequence). The CDR3 sequence is CASSIARDSPYGYTF. The CDR3 nucleotides are TGTGCCAGTAGTATAGCCCGGGACAGTCCCTATGGCTACACCTTC.

The rearrangement joins TRBV7-8 to TRBJ2-3, with 12 nucleotides matching TRBD2. This CDR3 has 18 amino acids. Germline CDR1 reads SGHVS; CDR2 reads FQNEAQ. V lost 5 bases, J lost 4 bases, and 13 bases stayed unmatched. CDR3 residues: CASSEQASGRGVPDTQYF. The CDR3 coding sequence is TGTGCCAGCAGCGAGCAGGCTAGCGGGAGGGGAGTGCCAGATACGCAGTATTTT. The whole variable domain, remainder taken from reference TRBV7-8 and TRBJ2-3, is GAGVSQSPRYKVAKRGQDVALRCDPISGHVSLFWYQQALGQGPEFLTYFQNEAQLDKSGLPSDRFFAERPEGSVSTLKIQRTQQEDSAVYLCASSEQASGRGVPDTQYFGPGTRLTVL.

This chain uses TRBV7-2 with TRBJ2-5; tentatively, D is TRBD2 (6 bases). V was clipped by 4 bases and J by 7 bases, with 16 bases between them. This CDR3 contains 14 residues. CDR1 and CDR2 (germline): SGHTA, FQGNSA. The CDR3 region has the DNA TGTGCCAGCAGCTCAAGCGGGCGGTCGGGGACCCAGTACTTC. It translates to CASSSSGRSGTQYF.

The chain employs TRBV5-6 and TRBJ2-3; 8 positions match TRBD2. Germline-derived CDR1 and CDR2 are SGHDT and YYEEEE. The length of the CDR3 is 13 residues. The V and J ends lost 10 bases and 3 bases, in that order; junction bases with no gene match: 7. The DNA for the CDR3 is TGTGCCGTCAGTGGCGGGAGGACAGATACGCAGTATTTT. It encodes CAVSGGRTDTQYF.

The chain carries TRBV27 and TRBJ1-2; 9 bases line up with TRBD1. The CDR3 sequence is 15 residues long. Germline V CDR1 and CDR2: MNHEY, SMNVEV (reference sequence). V lost 10 bases and J lost 2; bases outside the gene matches: 11. The CDR3 region has the DNA TGTGCCACTCACCCTGGGACAGGGATAAACTATGGCTACACCTTC. Translation: CATHPGTGINYGYTF.

This chain joins TRBV18 and TRBJ1-2; TRBD1 might be the D (5 bases). Germline values: CDR1 KGHSH, CDR2 LQKENI. This CDR3 region has 15 residues. Trimming pared 2 bases from V and 0 bases from J, leaving 10 bases between. The CDR3 DNA is TGTGCCAGCTCACCAGAAAAAGGGGCTAACTATGGCTACACCTTC. Translated, it gives CASSPEKGANYGYTF.

The V call is TRBV7-9, the J call TRBJ1-2; D gene uncertain. V lost 1 base and J 8 bases, leaving 8 bases between the germline ends. This CDR3 contains 12 residues. In germline, CDR1 is SEHNR, CDR2 FQNEAQ (reference sequence). The CDR3 loop reads CASSLEAPGYTF. For the CDR3, the DNA is TGTGCCAGCAGCTTAGAAGCCCCAGGCTACACCTTC. The variable domain in full, completed from reference TRBV7-9 and TRBJ1-2, reads DTGVSQNPRHKITKRGQNVTFRCDPISEHNRLYWYRQTLGQGPEFLTYFQNEAQLEKSRLLSDRFSAERPKGSFSTLEIQRTEQGDSAMYLCASSLEAPGYTFGSGTRLTVV.

This chain connects TRBV19 to TRBJ1-1; a weak D match, TRBD1 (5 bases). Germline CDR1 LNHDA, CDR2 SQIVND (reference sequence). V was shortened by 0 bases and J by 3 bases, with 14 bases between the two germline ends. The CDR3 has 16 residues. CDR3 in DNA: TGTGCCAGTAGTATAGAGTGGAGACAGTCTTACACTGAAGCTTTCTTT. This codes for CASSIEWRQSYTEAFF.

The chain links TRBV19 to TRBJ2-7; 7 positions agree with TRBD1. This CDR3 has 14 amino acids. CDR1 and CDR2 (germline): LNHDA, SQIVND (reference sequence). V shed 6 bases and J 1 base; nucleotides not matched to a gene: 6. CDR3 DNA: TGTGCCAGTAGCCGGGACAGTGGATCCTACGAGCAGTACTTC. It codes for CASSRDSGSYEQYF.

CDR3 amino acids: CASSEESHSNQPQHF. The CDR3 DNA reads TGTGCCAGCAGTGAAGAGTCACATAGCAATCAGCCCCAGCATTTT. The genes are TRBV6-1 and TRBJ1-5; D is uncertain. The CDR3 loop spans 15 amino acids. The germline V and J ends were trimmed by 1 base and 0 bases, with 7 bases remaining between them. CDR1 and CDR2 from the germline V gene are MNHNS and SASEGT.

This sequence joins TRBV11-2 and TRBJ2-3; 10 nucleotides match TRBD2. CDR3 size: 15 residues. Germline V gene data show CDR1 as SGHAT and CDR2 as FQNNGV. The trim removed 4 bases at V and 2 bases at J, leaving 3 bases unmatched. CDR3 sequence (DNA): TGTGCCAGCAGCTCAAGCGGGAGGGCCACAGATACGCAGTATTTT. Its translation: CASSSSGRATDTQYF.

This chain uses TRBV29-1 with TRBJ1-2; 7 bases are a match to TRBD1. V trimming: 6 bases; J trimming: 2 bases; junction bases outside the gene matches: 6. Germline loops: CDR1 SQVTM, CDR2 ANQGSEA. CDR3 length: 13 residues. The CDR3 spells CSVETGTNYGYTF. The CDR3 DNA is TGCAGCGTCGAGACAGGGACCAACTATGGCTACACCTTC.

The V call is TRBV10-3, the J call TRBJ1-1; no firm D call. The ends were cut back, 4 bases at V and 3 bases at J, with 12 bases in the middle. CDR3 size: 14 residues. Germline V gene lookup returns CDR1 ENHRY and CDR2 SYGVKD. Here the CDR3 DNA reads TGTGCCATCAGTGGGGAACGGGGTTACACTGAAGCTTTCTTT. It specifies CAISGERGYTEAFF.

On this clone: At the DNA level, this CDR3 is encoded by other sequences in the same sample as well. The chain uses TRBV5-1 and TRBJ2-5, with 13 bases lining up with TRBD2. The CDR3 consists of 16 residues. CDR1 SGHRS and CDR2 YFSETQ come from the germline V gene. The J segment lost 5 bases and the V segment lost 2 bases, leaving 6 bases of the junction unmatched. This CDR3 is CASSLTSGGAGETQYF. CDR3 sequence (DNA): TGCGCCAGCAGCTTAACTAGCGGGGGGGCCGGGGAGACCCAGTACTTC.

This chain connects TRBV19 to TRBJ2-1, with TRBD1 matching 8 bases. Germline values: CDR1 LNHDA, CDR2 SQIVND (reference sequence). This CDR3 has 16 amino acids. V lost 1 base and J lost 7; bases outside the gene matches: 9. CDR3 protein: CASSIGSGGAWNEQFF. The CDR3 nucleotides are TGTGCCAGTAGTATAGGTTCAGGGGGCGCGTGGAATGAGCAGTTCTTC.

The chain carries TRBV5-8 and TRBJ2-5, with TRBD2 matching over 9 bases. Germline V gene data show CDR1 as SGHTS and CDR2 as YDEGEE. Losses at the gene ends were 0 bases for V and 3 bases for J; bases not matched to a gene: 3. The CDR3 covers 15 residues. CDR3 region: CASSLVGLAEETQYF. For the CDR3, the DNA is TGTGCCAGCAGCTTGGTGGGACTAGCTGAAGAGACCCAGTACTTC.

CDR3 DNA: TGTGCCAGCAGCACCCGGACGGGGACAGGGGTTGTTAATGAGCAGTTCTTC. Amino acid sequence: CASSTRTGTGVVNEQFF. The rearrangement uses TRBV7-9 and TRBJ2-1; 10 bases match TRBD1. Germline CDR1 and CDR2: SEHNR and FQNEAQ (reference sequence). This CDR3 region has 17 residues. J gave up 7 bases and V 5 bases, and 14 bases lay outside the gene matches.

Concerning this clone: A junction end diverges from the germline sequence, so it may reflect a read error. This sequence joins TRBV7-9 and TRBJ2-2, with D possibly matching TRBD2 (6 bases). The CDR3 has 17 residues. Germline V gene sequence: CDR1 SEHNR, CDR2 FQNEAQ (reference sequence). Here the CDR3 reads CASPLSSLGSYTGGLFF. The CDR3 DNA is TGTGCCAGCCCCCTTAGCTCACTCGGAAGTTACACCGGGGGGCTGTTTTTT.

The chain carries TRBV30 and TRBJ2-7; D remains ambiguous. The CDR3 runs to 11 residues. V lost 8 bases to trimming and J lost 6 bases, with 14 bases between them. Germline lookup yields CDR1 GTSNPN and CDR2 SVGIG (reference sequence). The CDR3 here is CATGEVPEQYF. The CDR3 DNA reads as TGTGCCACCGGAGAGGTCCCCGAGCAGTACTTC.

The chain combines TRBV6-5 with TRBJ2-3, with D unresolved. The CDR3 is 15 residues long. Germline CDR1 is MNHEY and CDR2 is SVGAGI. V lost 5 bases and J 0 bases, leaving 12 bases between the germline ends. The CDR3 spells CASSRQVPSTDTQYF. In DNA, the CDR3 is TGTGCCAGCAGTCGTCAGGTCCCGAGCACAGATACGCAGTATTTT.

The rearrangement joins TRBV19 to TRBJ2-7, with 7 bases lining up with TRBD2. The junction had 11 bases not matched to a gene; V was cut back by 6 bases and J by 3 bases. The CDR3 contains 15 residues. The germline V gene has CDR1 LNHDA and CDR2 SQIVND (reference sequence). The CDR3 loop reads CASSARAGTGYEQYF. The CDR3 coding sequence is TGTGCCAGTAGCGCCAGAGCGGGAACCGGCTACGAGCAGTACTTC.

In DNA form, the CDR3 reads TGTGCCAGCAGCTTAGAGCGGTTTCAGCCCCAGCATTTT. Its translation: CASSLERFQPQHF. The chain has TRBV7-6 and TRBJ1-5; D gene uncertain. Between the trimmed V and J ends, which lost 1 base and 6 bases, there was a span of 7 bases. The CDR3 runs 13 residues. Germline V gene sequence: CDR1 SGHVS, CDR2 FNYEAQ.

This clone came up a few times. V and J are TRBV4-1 and TRBJ2-7; the match to TRBD2 covers 12 bases. CDR3 size: 16 residues. Per the germline V gene, CDR1 is MGHRA and CDR2 is YSYEKL. V was clipped by 3 bases and J by 2 bases; unmatched bases: 5. CDR3 region: CASSQGASGGAYEQYF. The CDR3 coding sequence is TGCGCCAGCAGCCAGGGAGCTAGCGGGGGGGCCTACGAGCAGTACTTC.

The chain couples TRBV19 to TRBJ2-7, with D possibly TRBD2 on 6 matching bases. This CDR3 has 14 residues. Germline V gives CDR1 LNHDA, CDR2 SQIVND (reference sequence). Trimming took off 4 bases at V and 1 base at J, with 11 bases between the two ends. CDR3 sequence reads: CASSTTSRSYEQYF. The CDR3 nucleotides read TGTGCCAGTAGTACGACTAGTCGGTCCTACGAGCAGTACTTC.

This chain connects TRBV7-2 to TRBJ2-7, with D possibly matching TRBD1 (6 bases). This CDR3 contains 13 residues. Trimming took 5 bases from V and 3 from J, leaving 11 bases between them. Germline lookup yields CDR1 SGHTA and CDR2 FQGNSA. The CDR3 sequence: CASSGGPLYEQYF. The CDR3 DNA reads as TGTGCCAGCAGCGGGGGCCCCCTCTACGAGCAGTACTTC.

The V and J genes are TRBV9 and TRBJ2-3; the match to TRBD1 covers 10 bases. The junction had 5 bases not matched to a gene; V was cut back by 0 bases and J by 1 base. Germline loops: CDR1 SGDLS, CDR2 YYNGEE. The CDR3 extends over 17 amino acids. The CDR3 is CASSVAPTGGGTDTQYF. The CDR3 region has the DNA TGTGCCAGCAGCGTAGCTCCGACAGGGGGCGGCACAGATACGCAGTATTTT.

The chain recombines TRBV10-1 with TRBJ2-1, with 8 bases aligning to TRBD2. Losses at the gene ends were 3 bases for V and 7 bases for J; bases not matched to a gene: 8. The CDR3 length is 15 residues. CDR1 and CDR2 (germline): WNHNN, SYGVQD (reference sequence). The CDR3 here is CASSDLGGAGNEQFF. Here the CDR3 DNA reads TGCGCCAGCAGTGACCTCGGGGGGGCAGGGAATGAGCAGTTCTTC.